The 16 T cell receptor beta chains reported below all come from one sample, sequenced in a study of Graves' ophthalmopathy and Graves' hyperthyroidism. Beta-chain TCR CDR3 regions were amplified from RNA transcripts. Second-round multiplex PCR came after a first-round RT-PCR that employed HTBI primers. TCRdb reprocessed the multiplex PCR reads with MiXCR, giving one entry per CDR3 protein. Here the sample spans hundreds of thousands of distinct CDR3 sequences, about 20% being singletons. Specimen: peripheral blood. Receptor source: a woman aged 18-30 years with stable Graves' hyperthyroidism. Some clones in this sample may be carry-over from other donors' samples.

The chain uses TRBV6-1 and TRBJ2-7; 10 nucleotides line up with TRBD1. V gave up 6 bases and J gave up 2 bases; unmatched junction bases: 4. This CDR3 is 14 amino acids long. Germline CDR1 and CDR2: MNHNS and SASEGT. Written as DNA, the CDR3 is TGTGCCAGCAGGACAGGGGGCAGGACCTACGAGCAGTACTTC. Its protein is CASRTGGRTYEQYF.

This clonotype was found many times. The rearrangement uses TRBV30 and TRBJ1-1; 10 bases align to TRBD1. The CDR3 runs 13 residues. Trimming took 5 bases from V and 6 from J; bases not matched to a gene: 6. The V gene's germline CDR1 is GTSNPN and CDR2 SVGIG (reference sequence). The CDR3 DNA follows: TGTGCCTGGCAGGGACAGGGGCAGTCTGAAGCTTTCTTT. Amino acid sequence: CAWQGQGQSEAFF.

This clonotype has a count of ten or more. This rearrangement joins TRBV6-1 to TRBJ1-2; the match to TRBD1 covers 9 bases. CDR3 length equals 15 residues. CDR1 is MNHNS and CDR2 is SASEGT in the germline V gene. Trimming at V came to 2 bases and at J to 4 bases, leaving 5 bases not matched to a gene. CDR3 DNA: TGTGCCAGCAGTGAAAGGGACAGGGAGTCCTATGGCTACACCTTC. Its protein is CASSERDRESYGYTF.

The rearrangement uses TRBV30 and TRBJ2-5; D is perhaps TRBD1 (5 bases). The CDR3 extends over 13 amino acids. The V gene lost 2 bases and the J gene lost 5 bases, with 12 bases spanning the gap. Germline V gives CDR1 GTSNPN, CDR2 SVGIG (reference sequence). The CDR3 region is CAWSTPGSETQYF. The CDR3 DNA reads as TGTGCCTGGAGTACCCCAGGGTCGGAGACCCAGTACTTC.

This clonotype was observed a few times. The rearrangement links TRBV29-1 to TRBJ2-7; D remains unclear. The CDR3 has 13 residues. The V end was cut by 6 bases, the J end by 0 bases, with 12 bases between. CDR1 SQVTM and CDR2 ANQGSEA come from the germline V gene. Here the CDR3 reads CSVVHRSSYEQYF. Written as DNA, the CDR3 is TGCAGCGTCGTTCACCGGAGCTCCTACGAGCAGTACTTC.

The sample holds many counts of this clonotype. This chain links TRBV27 with TRBJ2-7; 8 positions match TRBD1. From germline, CDR1 is MNHEY and CDR2 SMNVEV (reference sequence). The CDR3 is 15 residues long. The V gene end was trimmed by 5 bases and the J gene end by 3 bases; junction bases not matched to a gene: 9. CDR3 nucleotides: TGTGCCAGCAGTAACGGACAGGGTGAGGGCTACGAGCAGTACTTC. Translated, it gives CASSNGQGEGYEQYF.

J is TRBJ2-7 and V is TRBV2; maybe TRBD2 (7 bases). Trimming removed 3 bases from V and 0 bases from J, with 15 bases in between. The CDR3 has 16 residues. Germline V gene lookup returns CDR1 SNHLY and CDR2 FYNNEI. The CDR3 loop is CASSDGAGAFSYEQYF. For the CDR3, the DNA is TGTGCCAGCAGTGACGGGGCGGGGGCCTTCTCCTACGAGCAGTACTTC.

The gene calls are TRBV6-5 and TRBJ1-3, with 12 positions matching TRBD1. V trimming: 0 bases; J trimming: 2 bases; junction bases outside the gene matches: 2. CDR1 and CDR2 from the germline V gene are MNHEY and SVGAGI. This CDR3 spans 17 amino acids. CDR3 sequence (DNA): TGTGCCAGCAGTTACTCCGGGACAGGGGGCACTGGAAACACCATATATTTT. This gives the protein CASSYSGTGGTGNTIYF.

A note on this clonotype: A read error may explain this, as a much larger clone is one base away. The chain employs TRBV11-2 and TRBJ1-6; D perhaps matches TRBD1 (5 bases). The CDR3 contains 16 residues. Germline V CDR1 and CDR2: SGHAT, FQNNGV. Here the CDR3 reads CASSLGAGAGNSHLHF. Here the CDR3 DNA reads TGTGCCAGCAGCTTAGGGGCCGGCGCAGGGAATTCACACCTCCACTTT.

This clonotype showed up many times. The genes are TRBV10-1 and TRBJ2-7; 12 positions agree with TRBD1. The germline V gene encodes CDR1 WNHNN and CDR2 SYGVQD (reference sequence). V was clipped by 6 bases and J by 4 bases; unmatched bases: 13. The CDR3 totals 17 residues. The CDR3 loop reads CASRETGTGGGEYEQYF. CDR3 in DNA: TGCGCCAGCAGGGAGACCGGGACAGGGGGCGGCGAGTACGAGCAGTACTTC.

The J gene is TRBJ2-7, the V gene TRBV3-1; 10 positions agree with TRBD2. The ends lost 3 bases at V and 5 bases at J; junction bases unmatched: 7. CDR1 and CDR2 (germline): LGHDT, YNNKEL (reference sequence). CDR3 length: 15 amino acids. Here the CDR3 reads CASSHLTSGNDEQYF. CDR3 nucleotides: TGTGCCAGCAGCCATTTAACTAGCGGGAATGACGAGCAGTACTTC.

The DNA of the CDR3 is TGTGTCATCAGCTTAGATCTTGAGACCCAGTACTTC. Residues: CVISLDLETQYF. The rearrangement uses TRBV11-2 and TRBJ2-5; D unclear. This CDR3 has 12 amino acids. Germline V lookup: CDR1 SGHAT, CDR2 FQNNGV.

Only a few counts were recorded for this clonotype. The chain links TRBV20-1 to TRBJ1-2; D possibly corresponds to TRBD1 (6 bases). The CDR3 covers 14 residues. V was pared by 0 bases and J by 3 bases, with 11 bases between. Germline values: CDR1 DFQATT, CDR2 SNEGSKA (reference sequence). Written as DNA, the CDR3 is TGCAGTGCTAGAGAAAGGGGGGGGGACTATGGCTACACCTTC. It translates to CSARERGGDYGYTF.

The table lists this clonotype with many counts. The germline gene is not matched at one end of the junction; a read error may be the cause. The V call is TRBV10-3, the J call TRBJ1-6, with D unclear. The CDR3 is 14 amino acids. The germline V gene has CDR1 ENHRY and CDR2 SYGVKD. The CDR3 DNA is TGTGCCATCAGTGAGTTCGAGGGATATTCACCCCACCACTTT. Its protein is CAISEFEGYSPHHF.

This clonotype was seen only a few times. The genes are TRBV3-1 and TRBJ1-3; unclear D gene. Germline V CDR1 and CDR2: LGHDT, YNNKEL (reference sequence). Trimming stripped 4 bases from V and 0 bases from J, with 4 bases between. The CDR3 is 13 amino acids. CDR3 residues: CASSLYSGNTIYF. The CDR3 DNA reads as TGTGCCAGCAGCCTTTACTCTGGAAACACCATATATTTT.

This clonotype occurred a few times. The V call is TRBV6-1, the J call TRBJ1-5; D uncertain. Trimming pared 3 bases from V and 5 bases from J, leaving 23 bases between. The germline V gene has CDR1 MNHNS and CDR2 SASEGT. This CDR3 is 18 amino acids long. Here the CDR3 DNA reads TGTGCCAGCAGTGATGAGACCTACTCTACAATGGGGTATCAGCCCCAGCATTTT. Protein: CASSDETYSTMGYQPQHF.